This passage covers 2 T cell receptor beta chains from one sample sequenced in a study of shared clonotypes between healthy human individuals. Only in-frame clones appear in the TCRdb table, and some are missing; sequencing was by immunoSEQ multiplex PCR. Of around 2.5 million clones in the sample, over 85% are singletons; the top ten hold 0.36%. Specimen: naive CD4+ T cells from PBMCs. Documented subset: CD45RA+ positively selected. The source is a man aged 18 to 29 in good health. Some clones in this sample may be carry-over from other donors' samples.

The chain combines TRBV7-9 with TRBJ1-1; D ambiguous. The CDR3 is 14 amino acids. V was clipped by 1 base and J by 8 bases, with 14 bases between them. Germline assignment: CDR1 SEHNR and CDR2 FQNEAQ (reference sequence). CDR3 region: CASSLGIGTSEAFF. The CDR3 coding sequence is TGTGCCAGCAGCTTAGGAATCGGAACATCCGAAGCTTTCTTT.

This chain connects TRBV15 to TRBJ1-1; TRBD1 agrees at 10 bases. This CDR3 region has 14 residues. V shed 3 bases and J 10 bases; nucleotides not matched to a gene: 8. Germline-derived CDR1 and CDR2 are LNHNV and YYDKDF (reference sequence). The CDR3 DNA is TGTGCCACCAGCAGTTCGACAGGGGGCGTCCCAGCTTTCTTT. The encoded protein is CATSSSTGGVPAFF.